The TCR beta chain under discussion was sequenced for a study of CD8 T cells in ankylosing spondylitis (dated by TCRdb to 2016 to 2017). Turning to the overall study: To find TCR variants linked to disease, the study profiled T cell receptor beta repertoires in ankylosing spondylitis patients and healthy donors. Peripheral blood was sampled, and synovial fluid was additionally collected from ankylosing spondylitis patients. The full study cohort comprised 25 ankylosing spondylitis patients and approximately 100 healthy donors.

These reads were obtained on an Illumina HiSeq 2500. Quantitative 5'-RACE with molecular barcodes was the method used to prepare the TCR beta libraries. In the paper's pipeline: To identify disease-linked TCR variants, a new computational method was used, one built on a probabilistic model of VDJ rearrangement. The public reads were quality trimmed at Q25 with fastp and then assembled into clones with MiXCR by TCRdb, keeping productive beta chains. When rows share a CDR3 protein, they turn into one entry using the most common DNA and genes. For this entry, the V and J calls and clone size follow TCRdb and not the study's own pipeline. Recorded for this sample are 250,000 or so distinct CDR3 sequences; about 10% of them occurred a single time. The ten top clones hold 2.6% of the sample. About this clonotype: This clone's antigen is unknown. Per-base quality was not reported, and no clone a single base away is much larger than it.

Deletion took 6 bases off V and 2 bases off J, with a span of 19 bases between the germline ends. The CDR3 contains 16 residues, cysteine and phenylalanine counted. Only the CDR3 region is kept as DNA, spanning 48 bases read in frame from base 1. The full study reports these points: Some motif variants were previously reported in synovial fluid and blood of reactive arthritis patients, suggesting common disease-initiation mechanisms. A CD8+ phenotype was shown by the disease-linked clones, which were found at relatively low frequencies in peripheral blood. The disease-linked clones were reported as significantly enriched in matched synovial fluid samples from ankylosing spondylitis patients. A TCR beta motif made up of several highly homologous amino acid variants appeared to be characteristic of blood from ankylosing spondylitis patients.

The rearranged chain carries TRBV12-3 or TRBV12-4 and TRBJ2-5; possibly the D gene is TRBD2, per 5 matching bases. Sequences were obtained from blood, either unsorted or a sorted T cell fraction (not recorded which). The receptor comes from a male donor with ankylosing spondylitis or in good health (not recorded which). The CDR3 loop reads CASREGLNPNQETQYF. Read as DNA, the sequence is TGTGCCAGCAGGGAAGGACTGAATCCGAATCAAGAGACCCAGTACTTC.